The 20 T cell receptor beta chains listed next were all sequenced from one sample in a study of shared clonotypes between healthy human individuals. The repertoire was sequenced with immunoSEQ multiplex PCR; TCRdb's copy has only in-frame clones and lacks some. Here the sample spans about 1.1 million clones, 70% to 80% being singletons. Sample: memory CD4+ T cells from PBMCs. Subset meaning: CD45RA-negative fraction. The receptors derive from a man aged 18-30 years in good health. Some clones in this sample may be carry-over from other donors' samples.

The V gene is TRBV7-2, the J gene TRBJ2-2; tentatively, D is TRBD1 or TRBD2 (5 bases each). The V and J ends lost 0 bases and 4 bases respectively, with 9 bases between them. The CDR3 is made up of 15 amino acids. In germline, CDR1 is SGHTA, CDR2 FQGNSA. DNA for the CDR3: TGTGCCAGCAGCTTAGCGGGGGTAGTCACCGGGGAGCTGTTTTTT. This encodes CASSLAGVVTGELFF.

This chain connects TRBV7-2 to TRBJ2-5; D unresolved. V was trimmed by 2 bases and J by 1 base, leaving 11 bases between them. Germline V CDR1 and CDR2: SGHTA, FQGNSA. The CDR3 totals 15 residues. The chain's CDR3 is CASSLLTGSQETQYF. The CDR3, as DNA: TGTGCCAGCAGCTTATTGACTGGCTCCCAAGAGACCCAGTACTTC.

The chain couples TRBV18 to TRBJ1-5; tentative D call: TRBD1 (5 bases). CDR1 is KGHSH and CDR2 is LQKENI in the germline V gene. The length of the CDR3 is 14 residues. V lost 4 bases and J lost 4, with 11 bases in between. DNA of the CDR3: TGTGCCAGCTCACAGGGGCAGTATAATCAGCCCCAGCATTTT. Its protein is CASSQGQYNQPQHF.

CDR3 nucleotide sequence: TGTGCCAGCAGTTTGGCGACAGATCCAGCTTTCTTT. It codes for CASSLATDPAFF. V usage is TRBV28 and J usage is TRBJ1-1, with TRBD1 as a possible D gene (5 bases). V shed 3 bases and J shed 10 bases, with 12 bases lying between them. Germline assignment: CDR1 MDHEN and CDR2 SYDVKM. The CDR3 contains 12 residues.

The genes are TRBV4-2 and TRBJ1-4; D might be TRBD1 (5 bases). V dropped 4 bases and J dropped 4 bases, with 13 bases sitting between them. The germline CDR1 and CDR2 sequences are LGHNA and YNFKEQ. There are 15 residues in the CDR3. The CDR3 DNA follows: TGTGCCAGCAGCCCGTTCGGGGCTCGTAATGAAAAACTGTTTTTT. This codes for CASSPFGARNEKLFF.

This clone is a singleton in its sample. The sample contains more than one DNA sequence encoding this CDR3. The chain carries TRBV5-6 and TRBJ2-5; D remains ambiguous. This CDR3 spans 13 amino acids. V was cut by 0 bases and J by 3 bases, with 6 bases left in between. Germline values: CDR1 SGHDT, CDR2 YYEEEE. The CDR3 loop is CASSLAREETQYF. CDR3 coding DNA: TGTGCCAGCAGCTTGGCCAGAGAAGAGACCCAGTACTTC.

The rearrangement links TRBV27 to TRBJ2-1; D may correspond to TRBD1 or TRBD2 (5 bases each). The V end lost 6 bases, the J end lost 5 bases, and 14 bases lay between the germline ends. Germline V gene sequence: CDR1 MNHEY, CDR2 SMNVEV (reference sequence). The CDR3 sequence is 14 residues long. The CDR3 DNA reads as TGTGCCAGCAGGGATGGGACCTTAAACAATGAGCAGTTCTTC. Its protein is CASRDGTLNNEQFF.

The chain links TRBV21-1 to TRBJ2-5; TRBD1, as called in the table, went unchecked against the DNA. TRBV21-1 is listed as a pseudogene. The CDR3 sequence is 17 residues long. CDR3 amino acids: CARGCTRQVWEQETQYF. The CDR3 DNA follows: TGTGCCAGAGGATGTACCCGACAGGTCTGGGAACAAGAGACCCAGTACTTC.

The chain links TRBV5-1 to TRBJ1-1; 7 bases agree with TRBD1. The V segment lost 4 bases and the J segment 1 base; nucleotides outside the gene matches: 10. The length of the CDR3 is 16 residues. Germline V lookup: CDR1 SGHRS, CDR2 YFSETQ. As DNA, the CDR3 is TGCGCCAGCAGCCACCAGGGGGGGGGCTCGAACACTGAAGCTTTCTTT. Translated: CASSHQGGGSNTEAFF.

Remarks on this clone: The identical CDR3 is also encoded by other nucleotide sequences in the sample. The V gene is TRBV6-5, the J gene TRBJ2-1, with a weak D call TRBD2 (6 bases). Trimming shortened V by 0 bases and J by 2 bases, and 8 bases separated the two germline ends. The V gene's germline CDR1 is MNHEY and CDR2 SVGAGI. This CDR3 has 15 residues. The CDR3 here is CASSYSGGAYNEQFF. CDR3 DNA: TGTGCCAGCAGTTACTCGGGGGGTGCCTACAATGAGCAGTTCTTC.

The chain links TRBV18 to TRBJ2-2; D gene ambiguous. Trimming took off 4 bases at V and 5 bases at J, with 14 bases between the two ends. Germline V gene lookup returns CDR1 KGHSH and CDR2 LQKENI. The CDR3 runs 15 residues. The CDR3 coding sequence is TGTGCCAGCTCACTTTATACCGGTCGGACCGGGGAGCTGTTTTTT. This sequence encodes CASSLYTGRTGELFF.

Comment on this clone: Other DNA sequences in this sample translate to the same CDR3. V gene TRBV11-3 combines with J gene TRBJ2-1, with 7 bases aligning to TRBD2. CDR1 is SGHNT, CDR2 YENEEA, per germline. V was pared by 2 bases and J by 2 bases, with 3 bases of the junction left unmatched. CDR3 length: 15 amino acids. DNA of the CDR3: TGTGCCAGCAGCTTAATGGGAGGGCCCTACAATGAGCAGTTCTTC. Translation gives CASSLMGGPYNEQFF. Supplemented by reference TRBV11-3 and TRBJ2-1, the full variable domain reads EAGVVQSPRYKIIEKKQPVAFWCNPISGHNTLYWYLQNLGQGPELLIRYENEEAVDDSQLPKDRFSAERLKGVDSTLKIQPAELGDSAVYLCASSLMGGPYNEQFFGPGTRLTVL.

The V and J genes are TRBV4-2 and TRBJ2-5; 8 bases are shared with TRBD2. With V trimmed by 5 bases and J by 4 bases, 3 bases remained unmatched. Germline CDR1 is LGHNA and CDR2 is YNFKEQ. The CDR3 has 13 amino acids. The CDR3: CASSRGLGETQYF. The CDR3 DNA sequence: TGTGCCAGCAGCAGGGGACTAGGAGAGACCCAGTACTTC.

The CDR3 sequence is CASSRPRTGNYGYTF. The DNA of the CDR3 is TGTGCCAGCAGTCGGCCCCGGACAGGGAACTATGGCTACACCTTC. This chain uses TRBV28 with TRBJ1-2; 8 nucleotides align to TRBD1. This CDR3 is 15 amino acids long. V dropped 5 bases and J dropped 2; count of bases not matched to a gene: 7. Germline CDR1 reads MDHEN; CDR2 reads SYDVKM.

J is TRBJ2-1 and V is TRBV19; D remains ambiguous. Germline V CDR1 and CDR2: LNHDA, SQIVND (reference sequence). The CDR3 is made up of 13 amino acids. Trimming removed 5 bases from V and 12 bases from J, with 17 bases in between. In nucleotides, the CDR3 is TGTGCCAGTAGTTCCTTAGGGTTTTTGGGGCAGTTCTTC. The encoded protein is CASSSLGFLGQFF. Filled out from reference TRBV19 and TRBJ2-1, the complete variable domain reads DGGITQSPKYLFRKEGQNVTLSCEQNLNHDAMYWYRQDPGQGLRLIYYSQIVNDFQKGDIAEGYSVSREKKESFPLTVTSAQKNPTAFYLCASSSLGFLGQFFGPGTRLTVL.

This chain connects TRBV15 to TRBJ1-3; 9 nucleotides line up with TRBD1. CDR3 size: 16 residues. Trimming took 3 bases from V and 0 from J; bases not matched to a gene: 3. Germline CDR1 reads LNHNV; CDR2 reads YYDKDF (reference sequence). CDR3 sequence reads: CATSRDRGFSGNTIYF. In DNA, the CDR3 is TGTGCCACCAGCAGGGACAGGGGATTCTCTGGAAACACCATATATTTT.

The rearrangement uses TRBV5-6 and TRBJ2-3, with 7 bases fitting TRBD2. V shed 3 bases and J 1 base; nucleotides not matched to a gene: 2. The CDR3 consists of 14 residues. The germline V gene has CDR1 SGHDT and CDR2 YYEEEE. CDR3 DNA: TGTGCCAGCAGCTCTAGCGGACGCACAGATACGCAGTATTTT. It codes for CASSSSGRTDTQYF.

The V and J genes are TRBV5-6 and TRBJ2-2; a weak D match, TRBD2 (5 bases). This CDR3 contains 14 residues. CDR1 is SGHDT and CDR2 is YYEEEE in the germline V gene. Trimming cost V 1 base and J 7 bases, with 11 bases left between them. In nucleotides, the CDR3 is TGTGCCAGCAGCTTGCTCGGGGATGGCGGGGAGCTGTTTTTT. Amino acids: CASSLLGDGGELFF.

There are a few counts of this clone. The sample contains more than one DNA sequence encoding this CDR3. This rearrangement joins TRBV2 to TRBJ2-3, with unresolved D. Germline V gives CDR1 SNHLY, CDR2 FYNNEI. This CDR3 is built from 14 residues. V was shortened by 0 bases and J by 0 bases, with 4 bases between the two germline ends. CDR3 residues: CASSEATSTDTQYF. The CDR3 DNA follows: TGTGCCAGCAGTGAAGCCACTAGCACAGATACGCAGTATTTT.

The chain carries TRBV6-1 and TRBJ2-3; no clear D. This CDR3 has 15 amino acids. Germline V gives CDR1 MNHNS, CDR2 SASEGT. Trimming removed 0 bases at V and 4 bases at J, with 11 bases between. As DNA, the CDR3 is TGTGCCAGCAGTGAAGCCTACTTCCCCCCAGATACGCAGTATTTT. It yields the protein CASSEAYFPPDTQYF.